The 17 T cell receptor delta chains reported below all come from one sample, sequenced in a study of gamma-delta T cells after stem cell transplantation. TCRdb re-processed the RT-PCR reads using CATT. Here the sample spans a few thousand delta-chain clones, roughly 1.2% being singletons. The sample comprised gamma-delta T cells. Receptor source: a human donor. It is not recorded whose cells these are; they may come from a transplant donor.

This clone was detected only a few times. The translation of this DNA and the TCRdb protein of a much larger clone differ at residue 9, probably owing to a read error; the protein shown here is translated from the DNA. In DNA form, the CDR3 reads TGTGCCTGTGACACCGTAATTTCCGCGGTACTGGGGGATGACACCCGACAGATGTTTTTC. Encoded protein: CACDTVISAVLGDDTRQMFF. The J gene is TRDJ3, the V gene TRDV2; 10 bases fit TRDD3. The germline V gene encodes CDR1 GEAIGNYY and CDR2 EKD. Trimming cost V 0 bases and J 7 bases; bases outside gene matches: 14. The CDR3 is 20 residues long.

Concerning this clone itself: TCRdb shows a much larger clone's protein in place of this DNA's translation, and the two differ at residue 4, likely through a read error; the protein shown is translated from the DNA. The rearrangement uses TRDV2 and TRDJ1; D gene unclear. Germline V lookup: CDR1 GEAIGNYY, CDR2 EKD. The CDR3 runs to 15 residues. The chain's CDR3 is CACGTVGQHTDKLIF. The CDR3, as DNA: TGTGCCTGTGGCACCGTGGGTCAACACACCGATAAACTCATCTTT.

Worth noting for this clone: TCRdb has a much larger clone's protein, which differs at residue 14 from the translation of this DNA, likely because of a read error; what is shown is the protein translated from the DNA. The chain is built from TRDV2 and TRDJ1, with 7 bases lining up with TRDD3. Germline CDR1 is GEAIGNYY and CDR2 is EKD. There are 16 residues in the CDR3. CDR3 sequence (DNA): TGTGCCTGTGACACCTTGCTGGGGGTTCTCACCGATAAACCCATCTTT. Translation gives CACDTLLGVLTDKPIF.

As regards this clone: The protein held in TCRdb is that of a much larger clone and does not match this DNA's translation at residue 14, likely because of a read error; the protein shown is translated from the DNA. The chain couples TRDV2 to TRDJ1; weak D call: TRDD3 (6 bases). Germline CDR1 is GEAIGNYY and CDR2 is EKD. The CDR3 contains 17 residues. V was clipped by 0 bases and J by 9 bases, with 25 bases between them. The CDR3 protein is CACDTVGPGEPNNELIF. Here the CDR3 DNA reads TGTGCCTGTGACACCGTTGGGCCGGGGGAACCGAACAACGAACTCATCTTT.

Regarding this clone: A far bigger clonotype differs at one base, so this is likely a read error. The chain combines TRDV2 with TRDJ1, with TRDD3 matching 12 bases. Germline CDR1 and CDR2: GEAIGNYY and EKD. This CDR3 comprises 19 residues. Losses at the gene ends were 0 bases for V and 0 bases for J; bases not matched to a gene: 10. The CDR3 nucleotides read TGTGCCTGTGACACCGTTCCTACTGGGGGATACAGGTACACCGATAAACTCATCTTT. It is translated as CACDTVPTGGYRYTDKLIF.

This clone was counted between two and nine times. The protein in TCRdb stems from a much larger clone and differs at residue 5 from this DNA's translation, likely a read error; here the protein is translated from the DNA. CDR3 loop: CACDILRGIRGTDKLIF. DNA for the CDR3: TGTGCCTGTGACATCCTGAGGGGGATACGCGGGACCGATAAACTCATCTTT. The rearrangement uses TRDV2 and TRDJ1, with 10 bases identical to TRDD3. Per the germline V gene, CDR1 is GEAIGNYY and CDR2 is EKD. V shed 2 bases and J 2 bases; nucleotides not matched to a gene: 10. This CDR3 contains 17 residues.

The table lists this clone with a few counts. The mismatch at residue 14 between this DNA's translation and the TCRdb protein of a much larger clone likely reflects a read error; the protein shown is translated from the DNA. The J gene is TRDJ1, the V gene TRDV2, with TRDD3 matching over 11 bases. The junction had 14 bases not matched to a gene; V was cut back by 0 bases and J by 3 bases. There are 19 residues in the CDR3. Germline V gene data show CDR1 as GEAIGNYY and CDR2 as EKD. The CDR3: CACDTLPVLGDRYPDKLIF. The CDR3 nucleotides are TGTGCCTGTGACACCTTACCCGTACTGGGGGATAGGTACCCCGATAAACTCATCTTT.

V gene TRDV2 combines with J gene TRDJ1, with 10 positions matching TRDD3. Germline V gene lookup returns CDR1 GEAIGNYY and CDR2 EKD. The CDR3 consists of 16 residues. The junction had 4 bases not matched to a gene; V was cut back by 0 bases and J by 1 base. CDR3 residues: CACDTVLGDATDKLIF. The CDR3 nucleotides read TGTGCCTGTGACACCGTACTGGGGGATGCCACCGATAAACTCATCTTT.

This clone was recorded a few times. One base separates it from a far larger clone, so it is likely a read error. This CDR3 is also generated by other DNA sequences in the sample. J is TRDJ1 and V is TRDV2; 12 bases map to TRDD3. Germline lookup yields CDR1 GEAIGNYY and CDR2 EKD. The CDR3 runs 20 residues. CDR3: CACDTVGLGDTPRVGDKLIF. CDR3 bases: TGTGCTTGTGACACCGTGGGTCTGGGGGATACGCCACGGGTCGGCGATAAACTCATCTTT.

With respect to this clone: The protein TCRdb gives is from a much larger clone and does not agree with this DNA's translation at residue 9, likely a read error; the protein shown here comes from the DNA. This chain connects TRDV1 to TRDJ1, with 11 positions matching TRDD3. The germline V gene encodes CDR1 TSWWSYY and CDR2 QGS. The J segment lost 8 bases and the V segment lost 0 bases, leaving 20 bases of the junction unmatched. The CDR3 runs 20 residues. In nucleotides, the CDR3 is TGTGCTCTTGGGGAACTTACCCACGGTTTGGGGGATACGAGGAATCGGAAACTCATCTTT. Its protein is CALGELTHGLGDTRNRKLIF.

In this sample, this clone turned up a few times. Given a far larger clone just one base away, this is likely a sequencing read error. In the same sample, other DNA sequences code for this CDR3. The chain joins TRDV2 to TRDJ1; perhaps TRDD2 as D (5 bases). Germline V CDR1 and CDR2: GEAIGNYY, EKD. The CDR3 contains 17 residues. In nucleotides, the CDR3 is TGTGCCTGTGACAGTCTCAGATCCGAGGCCTACACCGATAAACTAATCTTT. Translated, it gives CACDSLRSEAYTDKLIF.

The table lists this clone with a few counts. A read error likely explains why the TCRdb protein, taken from a much larger clone, differs from this DNA's translation at residue 12; the protein shown is translated from the DNA. The chain employs TRDV2 and TRDJ1; 7 bases align to TRDD3. CDR1 and CDR2 (germline): GEAIGNYY, EKD. This CDR3 contains 14 residues. CDR3 amino acids: CACDSLLGKDKFIF. CDR3 coding DNA: TGTGCCTGTGACTCGTTACTGGGGAAAGATAAATTCATCTTT.

This clone was counted a few times. TCRdb lists the protein of a much larger clone for this DNA, which differs at residue 3, so this is likely a read error; the protein given here is translated from the DNA itself. The J gene is TRDJ1, the V gene TRDV2; 12 bases are shared with TRDD3. There are 20 residues in the CDR3. Per the germline V gene, CDR1 is GEAIGNYY and CDR2 is EKD. CDR3 in DNA: TGTGCCCGTGACACCTTACTACTGGGGGATACCCCTTCGGGAACCGATAAACTCATCTTT. Translating gives CARDTLLLGDTPSGTDKLIF.

This clone came up a few times. TCRdb attributes to this sequence the protein of a much larger clone, which differs from the DNA translation at residue 8; a read error is likely, and the protein displayed is translated from the DNA. The chain carries TRDV2 and TRDJ1; 10 bases agree with TRDD3. V lost 3 bases and J lost 1; bases outside the gene matches: 13. Germline CDR1 reads GEAIGNYY; CDR2 reads EKD. CDR3 size: 18 residues. The CDR3 coding sequence is TGTGCCTGTGACCGTTTGGTAATGGGGGATACCCTCACCGATAAACTCATCTTT. Translating it yields CACDRLVMGDTLTDKLIF.

This clone was seen a few times. TCRdb lists the protein of a much larger clone for this DNA, which differs at residue 15, so this is likely a read error; the protein given here is translated from the DNA itself. The chain joins TRDV2 to TRDJ3; 7 bases fit TRDD3. Trimming cost V 0 bases and J 1 base; bases outside gene matches: 29. This CDR3 comprises 26 residues. Germline V gives CDR1 GEAIGNYY, CDR2 EKD. The DNA of the CDR3 is TGTGCCTGTGACACCGTAAAGCCCCCGGGGCTGGGGGCCACCCCTCTCAGTTCCTGGGACACCCGACAGATGTTTTTC. Residues: CACDTVKPPGLGATPLSSWDTRQMFF.

To note about this clone: This likely traces to a read error, being one base from a far larger clone. This sequence joins TRDV2 and TRDJ3, with TRDD3 matching over 13 bases. The germline V gene encodes CDR1 GEAIGNYY and CDR2 EKD. The CDR3 covers 20 residues. The chain's CDR3 is CACDTVLGDTKSWGTRQMFF. In DNA form, the CDR3 reads TGTGCCTGTGACACCGTACTGGGGGATACGAAATCCTGGGGCACCCGACAGATGTTTTTC.

This clone came up a few times. TCRdb pairs this DNA with a much larger clone's protein that differs at residue 6, likely a read error; the protein shown was translated from the DNA. The V gene is TRDV2, the J gene TRDJ1, with 8 nucleotides matching TRDD3. Unmatched junction bases numbered 12, after V lost 0 bases and J lost 1 base. CDR3 size: 18 residues. In germline, CDR1 is GEAIGNYY, CDR2 EKD. The CDR3 reads CACDTFEVGIQGTDKLIF. The DNA of the CDR3 is TGTGCCTGTGACACCTTCGAGGTGGGGATACAAGGCACCGATAAACTCATCTTT.